This T cell receptor beta chain originates from a study of T cell responses to AZD1222 COVID-19 vaccine. As for the study in general: Second-dose timings of about 4 or about 12 weeks were pooled.

The CDR3 spans 15 residues. V lost 2 bases to trimming and J lost 2 bases; unmatched junction nucleotides: 4. CDR1 is KGHSH, CDR2 LQKENI, per germline. Using immunoSEQ multiplex PCR, the repertoire was profiled, and TCRdb retains in-frame clones only, with some absent. The repertoire has some 100,000 clones, about 90% of them found once; the top ten carry about 15%. The sequenced sample was peripheral blood, obtained on day 0 of AZD1222 vaccination. The chain is built from TRBV18 and TRBJ2-3; 7 nucleotides line up with TRBD2. The source is an adult in good health. CDR3 sequence reads: CASSPSGLVTDTQYF. The DNA of the CDR3 is TGTGCCAGCTCACCATCCGGACTAGTCACAGATACGCAGTATTTT.